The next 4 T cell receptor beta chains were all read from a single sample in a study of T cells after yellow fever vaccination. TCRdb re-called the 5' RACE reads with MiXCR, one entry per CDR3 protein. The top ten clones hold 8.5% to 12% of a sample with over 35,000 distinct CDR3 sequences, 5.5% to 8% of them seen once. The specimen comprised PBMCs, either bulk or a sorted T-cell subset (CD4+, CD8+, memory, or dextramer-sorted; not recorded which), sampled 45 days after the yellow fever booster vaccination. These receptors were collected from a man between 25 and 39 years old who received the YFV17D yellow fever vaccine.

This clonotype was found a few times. The CDR3 region is CSARSDGREKLFF. CDR3 in DNA: TGCAGTGCTAGGTCTGATGGACGTGAAAAACTGTTTTTT. V gene TRBV20-1 combines with J gene TRBJ1-4, with no clear D. Germline-derived CDR1 and CDR2 are DFQATT and SNEGSKA (reference sequence). The CDR3 extends over 13 amino acids. Trimming took 3 bases from V and 7 from J, leaving 12 bases between them.

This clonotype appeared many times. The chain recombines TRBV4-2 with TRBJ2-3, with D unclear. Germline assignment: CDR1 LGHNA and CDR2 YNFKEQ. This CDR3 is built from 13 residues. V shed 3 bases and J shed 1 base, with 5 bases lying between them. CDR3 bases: TGTGCCAGCAGCCACCTGGGCACAGATACGCAGTATTTT. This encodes CASSHLGTDTQYF.

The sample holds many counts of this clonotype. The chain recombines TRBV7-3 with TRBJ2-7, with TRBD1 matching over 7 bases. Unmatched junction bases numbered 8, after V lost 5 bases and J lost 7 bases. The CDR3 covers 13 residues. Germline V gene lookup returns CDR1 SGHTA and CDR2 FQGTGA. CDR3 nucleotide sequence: TGTGCCAGCAGCGAGGGGGCTGGTGGAGAGCAGTACTTC. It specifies CASSEGAGGEQYF. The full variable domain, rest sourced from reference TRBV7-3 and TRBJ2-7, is GAGVSQTPSNKVTEKGKYVELRCDPISGHTALYWYRQSLGQGPEFLIYFQGTGAADDSGLPNDRFFAVRPEGSVSTLKIQRTERGDSAVYLCASSEGAGGEQYFGPGTRLTVT.

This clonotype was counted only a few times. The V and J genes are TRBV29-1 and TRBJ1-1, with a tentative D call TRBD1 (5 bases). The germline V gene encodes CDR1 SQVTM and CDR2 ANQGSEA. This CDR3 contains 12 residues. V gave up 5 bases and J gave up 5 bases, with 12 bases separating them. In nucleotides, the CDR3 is TGCAGCGTTTTTAATGGGGGAACTGAAGCTTTCTTT. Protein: CSVFNGGTEAFF.